The 14 T cell receptor beta chains presented below share a single source sample, sequenced in a study of Ad26.COV2.S vaccination and SARS-CoV-2 variants. Measured with immunoSEQ multiplex PCR; TCRdb has only the in-frame clones, and not every one. The sample lists about 400,000 clones, around four fifths occurring once. This sample's treatment: roughly 20 received Ad26.COV2.S at low or high dose, single or two shots; about 5 received placebo; per-sample allocation not given. Sample collection was performed on day 63 after the first vaccine or placebo injection. Sequences were derived from peripheral blood, sampled in a trial of Ad26.COV2.S vaccine versus placebo. These receptors originate from a person aged 18-60 years who received the Ad26.COV2.S COVID-19 vaccine or a placebo.

This rearrangement joins TRBV30 to TRBJ1-5; D gene uncertain. Trimming shortened V by 2 bases and J by 4 bases, and 9 bases separated the two germline ends. CDR1 is GTSNPN and CDR2 is SVGIG in the germline V gene (reference sequence). The CDR3 has 13 amino acids. CDR3 bases: TGTGCCTGGAGTACAAGTCTGAATCAGCCCCAGCATTTT. This sequence encodes CAWSTSLNQPQHF. Based on the CDR3 plus reference TRBV30 and TRBJ1-5, the full variable domain is SQTIHQWPATLVQPVGSPLSLECTVEGTSNPNLYWYRQAAGRGLQLLFYSVGIGQISSEVPQNLSASRPQDRQFILSSKKLLLSDSGFYLCAWSTSLNQPQHFGDGTRLSIL.

The CDR3 reads CASSLSPPGLASNEQFF. The CDR3 nucleotides read TGTGCCAGCAGCTTATCACCGCCGGGACTAGCGTCCAATGAGCAGTTCTTC. The V call is TRBV7-2, the J call TRBJ2-1; 10 bases are a match to TRBD2. CDR1 is SGHTA, CDR2 FQGNSA, per germline. The CDR3 sequence is 17 residues long. The ends lost 2 bases at V and 6 bases at J; junction bases unmatched: 10.

The chain employs TRBV19 and TRBJ2-7; the D gene is possibly TRBD1 (6 bases). This CDR3 has 16 amino acids. Germline-derived CDR1 and CDR2 are LNHDA and SQIVND (reference sequence). Trimming took 6 bases from V and 3 from J, leaving 21 bases between them. The chain's CDR3 is CASSQIQGPSFYEQYF. The CDR3, as DNA: TGTGCCAGTAGCCAAATACAGGGTCCCTCCTTCTACGAGCAGTACTTC.

This clone appeared a single time. This rearrangement joins TRBV6-5 to TRBJ2-1; D tentatively reads TRBD1 or TRBD2 (5 bases each). Trimming took off 3 bases at V and 9 bases at J, with 12 bases between the two ends. Germline lookup yields CDR1 MNHEY and CDR2 SVGAGI. CDR3 length: 13 residues. The CDR3: CASSYIKGTEQFF. The CDR3 DNA reads as TGTGCCAGCAGTTATATAAAGGGGACTGAGCAGTTCTTC.

This clone was seen more than once but under ten times. V gene TRBV3-1 (or the pseudogene TRBV3-2) combines with J gene TRBJ1-2, with D possibly being TRBD1 (5 bases). The germline V gene has CDR1 LGHDT and CDR2 YNNKEL (reference sequence). The V and J ends lost 0 bases and 2 bases respectively, with 16 bases between them. The CDR3 covers 17 residues. CDR3 sequence: CASSQDPQGILNYGYTF. CDR3 DNA: TGTGCCAGCAGCCAAGACCCGCAGGGAATCCTCAACTATGGCTACACCTTC.

The rearrangement links TRBV6-1 to TRBJ1-2; 12 bases line up with TRBD1. The CDR3 contains 17 residues. J was trimmed by 5 bases and V by 3 bases; bases with no gene match: 10. Germline values: CDR1 MNHNS, CDR2 SASEGT. This chain's CDR3 is CASSDQPGQGALYGYTF. CDR3 nucleotide sequence: TGTGCCAGCAGTGATCAACCGGGACAGGGGGCCCTATATGGCTACACCTTC.

The genes are TRBV7-2 and TRBJ1-3; TRBD1 might be the D (5 bases). Germline V lookup: CDR1 SGHTA, CDR2 FQGNSA. Trimming pared 9 bases from V and 0 bases from J, leaving 9 bases between. This CDR3 contains 13 residues. The CDR3 nucleotides read TGTGCCAGTGGGGGAAGCTCTGGAAACACCATATATTTT. Translation gives CASGGSSGNTIYF. Together with reference TRBV7-2 and TRBJ1-3, the CDR3 gives the full variable domain: GAGVSQSPSNKVTEKGKDVELRCDPISGHTALYWYRQSLGQGLEFLIYFQGNSAPDKSGLPSDRFSAERTGGSVSTLTIQRTQQEDSAVYLCASGGSSGNTIYFGEGSWLTVV.

This chain connects TRBV9 to TRBJ1-2; D unresolved. This CDR3 has 10 amino acids. Germline V CDR1 and CDR2: SGDLS, YYNGEE. Trimming stripped 7 bases from V and 10 bases from J, with 11 bases between. This CDR3 reads CASGDWFYTF. The DNA for the CDR3 is TGTGCCAGCGGGGATTGGTTCTACACCTTC.

The rearrangement joins TRBV5-5 to TRBJ2-5, with TRBD2 identical over 7 bases. The CDR3 spans 14 residues. Trimming cost V 2 bases and J 5 bases; bases outside gene matches: 6. CDR1 is SGHKS and CDR2 is YYEKEE in the germline V gene (reference sequence). The CDR3 sequence is CASSLLVSGETQYF. CDR3 in DNA: TGTGCCAGCAGCTTACTCGTTAGCGGGGAGACCCAGTACTTC.

The chain combines TRBV30 with TRBJ1-1; a weak D match, TRBD1 (6 bases). The length of the CDR3 is 11 residues. Germline V gene data show CDR1 as GTSNPN and CDR2 as SVGIG (reference sequence). The CDR3 region has the DNA TGTGGTGGGGGGGGCTCTGCTGAAGCTTTCTTT. The encoded protein is CGGGGSAEAFF.

The chain employs TRBV11-3 and TRBJ2-7; maybe TRBD1 (6 bases). The CDR3 covers 13 residues. Germline V gene data show CDR1 as SGHNT and CDR2 as YENEEA. V shed 5 bases and J shed 8 bases, with 16 bases lying between them. CDR3 DNA: TGTGCCAGCAGCGCCGGGATGGGGGCGCAGCAGTACTTC. Protein sequence: CASSAGMGAQQYF.

This rearrangement joins TRBV12-3 or TRBV12-4 to TRBJ2-7, with D unresolved. V lost 4 bases, J lost 3 bases, and 4 bases lay in between. The CDR3 spans 11 residues. As DNA, the CDR3 is TGTGCCAGCAGTTCCATCTACGAGCAGTACTTC. It translates to CASSSIYEQYF.

The gene calls are TRBV4-3 and TRBJ1-5; D gene uncertain. Trimming removed 0 bases at V and 14 bases at J, with 14 bases between. Per germline, CDR1 LGHNA and CDR2 YSLEER. The CDR3 spans 13 residues. The CDR3 DNA reads TGCGCCAGCAGCCAAGATTCCAGGACTTACAAGCATTTT. Translation: CASSQDSRTYKHF.

This clone was recorded a few times. The chain carries TRBV7-9 and TRBJ2-7; D ambiguous. The CDR3 contains 12 residues. The V gene lost 5 bases and the J gene lost 6 bases, with 11 bases spanning the gap. Germline CDR1 SEHNR, CDR2 FQNEAQ (reference sequence). The DNA of the CDR3 is TGTGCCAGCAGCGCTACGAGGATCGAGCAGTACTTC. Encoded protein: CASSATRIEQYF. Combining the CDR3 with reference TRBV7-9 and TRBJ2-7 gives the whole variable domain DTGVSQNPRHKITKRGQNVTFRCDPISEHNRLYWYRQTLGQGPEFLTYFQNEAQLEKSRLLSDRFSAERPKGSFSTLEIQRTEQGDSAMYLCASSATRIEQYFGPGTRLTVT.